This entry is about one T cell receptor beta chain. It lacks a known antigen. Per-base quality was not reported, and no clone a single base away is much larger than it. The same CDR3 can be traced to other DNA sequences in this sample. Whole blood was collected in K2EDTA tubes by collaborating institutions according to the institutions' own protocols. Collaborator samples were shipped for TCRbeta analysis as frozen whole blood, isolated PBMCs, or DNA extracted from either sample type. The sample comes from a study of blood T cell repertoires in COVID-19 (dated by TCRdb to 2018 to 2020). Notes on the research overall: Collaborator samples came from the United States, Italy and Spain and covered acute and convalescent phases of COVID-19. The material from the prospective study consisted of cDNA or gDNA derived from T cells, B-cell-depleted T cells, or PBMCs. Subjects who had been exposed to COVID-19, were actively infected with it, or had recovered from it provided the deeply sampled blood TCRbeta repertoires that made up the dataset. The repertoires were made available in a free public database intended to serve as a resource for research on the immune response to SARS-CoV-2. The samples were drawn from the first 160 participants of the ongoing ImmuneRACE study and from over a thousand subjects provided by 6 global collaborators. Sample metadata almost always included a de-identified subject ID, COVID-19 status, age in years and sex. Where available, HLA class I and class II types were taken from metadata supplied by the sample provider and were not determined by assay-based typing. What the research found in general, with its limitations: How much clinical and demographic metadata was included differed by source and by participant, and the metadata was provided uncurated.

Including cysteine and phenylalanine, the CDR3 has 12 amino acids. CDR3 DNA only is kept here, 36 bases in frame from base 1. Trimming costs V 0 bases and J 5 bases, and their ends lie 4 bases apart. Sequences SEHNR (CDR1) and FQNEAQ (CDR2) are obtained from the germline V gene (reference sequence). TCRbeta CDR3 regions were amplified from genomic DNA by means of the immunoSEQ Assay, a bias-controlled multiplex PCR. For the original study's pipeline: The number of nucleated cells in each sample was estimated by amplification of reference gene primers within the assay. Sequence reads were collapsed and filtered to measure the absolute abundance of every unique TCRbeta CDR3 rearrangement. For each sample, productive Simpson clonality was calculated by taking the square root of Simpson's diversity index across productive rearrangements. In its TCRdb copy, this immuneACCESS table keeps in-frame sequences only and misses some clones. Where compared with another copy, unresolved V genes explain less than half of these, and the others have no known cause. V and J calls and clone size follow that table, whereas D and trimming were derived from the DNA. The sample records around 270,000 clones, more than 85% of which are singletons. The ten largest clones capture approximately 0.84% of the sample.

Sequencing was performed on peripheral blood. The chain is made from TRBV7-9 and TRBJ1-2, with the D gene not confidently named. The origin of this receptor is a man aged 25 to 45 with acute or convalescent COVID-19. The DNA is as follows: TGTGCCAGCAGCTTAGCGTCATATGGCTACACCTTC. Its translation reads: CASSLASYGYTF.